This TCR beta chain is from a study of CD8 T cells in Susac syndrome (dated by TCRdb to the late 2010s). Looking at the study overall: Repertoire sequencing was used to test whether CD8+ T cell activation and differentiation in Susac syndrome was antigen driven. The study compared CD8+ T cell repertoire clonality among 12 healthy donors, about 14 Susac syndrome patients and 15 multiple sclerosis patients. Overall study outcomes, separate from this receptor: The TCR sequencing and HLA analysis was acknowledged to have included a relatively small number of individuals.

RNA was extracted using the RNeasy kit, and about 0.5 to 1 ug of the RNA was reverse transcribed with random hexamers. The immunoSEQ multiplex PCR assay, which covers 54 Vbeta and 13 Jbeta segments, was used to amplify TCR beta CDR3 regions. To correct PCR amplification bias, a synthetic template baseline was used for both primer optimization and computational correction. The study's processing was this. Reads were annotated to V, D and J genes per IMGT and analyzed with immunoSEQ Analyzer, keeping only productive sequences. Clonality was computed as one minus Shannon entropy normalized by log2 of the number of productive unique sequences. For each patient and control, public and private clones were evaluated within the 100 most prevalent clones. A clone was defined as Susac-specific if it was absent from the healthy and MS cohorts, from some 1,100 published viral clones and from other ImmuneACCESS disease sequences. Using fastp trimming at Q25 and MiXCR clonotype assembly, TCRdb reanalyzed the public sequencing data and kept in-frame beta chains. Rows with one shared CDR3 protein collapse into an entry with the most common genes and DNA. The V and J calls and clone size are TCRdb's, not the authors'. Counted in this sample were approximately 68,000 distinct CDR3 sequences; approximately 94% of them appeared once. The ten largest account for about 0.38% of the sample.

Peripheral blood CD8+ and CD4+ T cells from healthy donors, Susac syndrome patients and multiple sclerosis patients were profiled using high-throughput TCR beta sequencing. Treatment-naive patients with stable or active relapsing-remitting disease fulfilling revised McDonald criteria were used as multiple sclerosis controls. Bulk CD8+ and CD4+ T cells were purified by magnetic negative isolation, while CD8+ TEMRA cells were enriched using FACS. Blood was drawn into EDTA tubes, processed within 24 hours, and PBMCs were isolated by density gradient centrifugation. PBMCs intended for TCR sequencing were cryopreserved in liquid nitrogen and thawed later in a water bath at 37 degrees C. Purity of sorted or isolated CD4+, CD8+ and CD8+ TEMRA cells was at least 90%. The CDR3, cysteine through phenylalanine, is 11 amino acids long. Just CDR3 DNA is preserved here, 33 bases in frame from base 1. Relative to germline, V is missing 5 bases and J is missing 5 bases, with 2 bases of the junction outside any gene match. CDR1 and CDR2 (SQVTM, ANQGSEA) derive from the germline V gene.

On this clonotype: Its antigen target is currently unknown. No base qualities exist here, and no much larger clone lies one base off it.

Sequenced: CD8+ T cells from PBMCs. The TCR was taken from a human donor with multiple sclerosis. The rearrangement joined TRBV29-1 to TRBJ1-1; 7 central nucleotides agree with TRBD1. The CDR3 here reads CSVSGGTEAFF. The DNA sequence reads TGCAGCGTTTCAGGGGGGACTGAAGCTTTCTTT.